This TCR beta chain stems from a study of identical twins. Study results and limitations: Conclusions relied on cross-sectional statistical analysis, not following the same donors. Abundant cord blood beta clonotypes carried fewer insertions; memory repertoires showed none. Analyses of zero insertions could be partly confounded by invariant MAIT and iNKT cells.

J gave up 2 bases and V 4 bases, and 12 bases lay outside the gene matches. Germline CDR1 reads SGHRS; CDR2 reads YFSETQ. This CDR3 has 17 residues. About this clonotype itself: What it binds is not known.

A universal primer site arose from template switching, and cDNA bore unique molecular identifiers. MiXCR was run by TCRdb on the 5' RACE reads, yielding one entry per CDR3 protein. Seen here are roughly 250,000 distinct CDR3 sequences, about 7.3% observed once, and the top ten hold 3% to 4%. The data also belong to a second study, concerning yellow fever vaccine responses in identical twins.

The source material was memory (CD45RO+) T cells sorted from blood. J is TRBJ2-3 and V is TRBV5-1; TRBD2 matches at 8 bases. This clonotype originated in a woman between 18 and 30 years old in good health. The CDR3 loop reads CASSLVWSSGDTDTQYF. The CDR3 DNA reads TGCGCCAGCAGCCTAGTCTGGAGTAGCGGGGACACAGATACGCAGTATTTT. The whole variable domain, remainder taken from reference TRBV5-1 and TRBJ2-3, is KAGVTQTPRYLIKTRGQQVTLSCSPISGHRSVSWYQQTPGQGLQFLFEYFSETQRNKGNFPGRFSGRQFSNSRSEMNVSTLELGDSALYLCASSLVWSSGDTDTQYFGPGTRLTVL.